The 31 T cell receptor beta chains below come from one sample, sequenced in a study of early T cells in non-severe SARS-CoV-2 infection. TCRdb fed the 5' RACE reads into MiXCR, producing one record per CDR3 protein. This sample has approximately 76,000 distinct CDR3 sequences, with roughly an eighth found just once. The sequenced sample was whole blood. The receptors were gathered from an adult who was a healthcare worker with PCR-confirmed SARS-CoV-2 infection or an uninfected control (not recorded which).

This clonotype was seen repeatedly, ten times or more. The chain couples TRBV27 to TRBJ2-7, with a weak D call TRBD1 (6 bases). Germline lookup yields CDR1 MNHEY and CDR2 SMNVEV (reference sequence). Trimming shortened V by 0 bases and J by 2 bases, and 11 bases separated the two germline ends. The CDR3 spans 15 residues. The CDR3 coding sequence is TGTGCCAGCAGTTTATCACAGGGTGTTACCTACGAGCAGTACTTC. It encodes CASSLSQGVTYEQYF.

This clonotype was seen ten or more times. The chain links TRBV29-1 to TRBJ2-5; TRBD2 agrees at 8 bases. Trimming at V came to 6 bases and at J to 12 bases, leaving 9 bases not matched to a gene. This CDR3 has 11 residues. Germline-derived CDR1 and CDR2 are SQVTM and ANQGSEA. The CDR3: CSVRDTSGEYF. CDR3 nucleotide sequence: TGCAGCGTGAGGGATACTAGCGGAGAGTACTTC.

This clonotype was observed many times. Written as DNA, the CDR3 is TGTGCCAGCAGGCCGGGACTAGCGGGAGGGGTCCACGAGCAGTACTTC. As protein: CASRPGLAGGVHEQYF. V usage is TRBV27 and J usage is TRBJ2-7, with 16 bases identical to TRBD2. Germline CDR1 MNHEY, CDR2 SMNVEV (reference sequence). Trimming took 6 bases from V and 5 from J; bases not matched to a gene: 7. CDR3 length: 16 amino acids.

The genes are TRBV9 and TRBJ2-3; D call uncertain. The V gene lost 4 bases and the J gene lost 7 bases, with 7 bases spanning the gap. CDR1 is SGDLS, CDR2 YYNGEE, per germline. The CDR3 covers 11 residues. CDR3 nucleotides: TGTGCCAGCAGCCGATCAAATACGCAGTATTTT. Translating gives CASSRSNTQYF.

In this sample, this clonotype turned up many times. The V gene is TRBV21-1, the J gene TRBJ2-7; the D segment call TRBD2 is taken from the table without a DNA check. TRBV21-1 is a listed pseudogene. CDR3 size: 16 residues. The CDR3 nucleotides read TGTGCCAGCAGCGGGAGGGGCGTTGAGACAACCTACGAGCAGTACTTC. As protein: CASSGRGVETTYEQYF.

The sample holds a few counts of this clonotype. In nucleotides, the CDR3 is TGTGCCAGCAGTCCACCCTGGAGCTCCTACAATGAGCAGTTCTTC. It yields the protein CASSPPWSSYNEQFF. The chain is built from TRBV28 and TRBJ2-1, with D uncertain. The V gene lost 5 bases and the J gene lost 0 bases, with 11 bases spanning the gap. The CDR3 is 15 amino acids. Per germline, CDR1 MDHEN and CDR2 SYDVKM.

There are many counts of this clonotype. The chain has TRBV6-5 and TRBJ2-7; 8 bases are a match to TRBD1. The CDR3 length is 15 residues. Trimming took 2 bases from V and 5 from J; bases not matched to a gene: 8. Germline CDR1 reads MNHEY; CDR2 reads SVGAGI. The CDR3 DNA follows: TGTGCCAGCAGTTACCGAATGGACAGGGCGGACGAGCAGTACTTC. As protein: CASSYRMDRADEQYF.

The sample holds many counts of this clonotype. V gene TRBV5-1 combines with J gene TRBJ2-6, with TRBD1 identical over 7 bases. CDR1 and CDR2 (germline): SGHRS, YFSETQ. V gave up 0 bases and J gave up 0 bases; unmatched junction bases: 3. CDR3 size: 17 residues. The CDR3 spells CASSLGGQVSGANVLTF. In nucleotides, the CDR3 is TGCGCCAGCAGCTTGGGCGGACAGGTCTCTGGGGCCAACGTCCTGACTTTC.

This clonotype came up many times. V gene TRBV12-3 or TRBV12-4 combines with J gene TRBJ1-1; D is undetermined. The CDR3 totals 13 residues. V lost 6 bases, J lost 1 base, and 9 bases lay in between. The CDR3 region is CASRERTNTEAFF. CDR3 nucleotide sequence: TGTGCCAGCAGGGAAAGGACGAACACTGAAGCTTTCTTT.

There are a few counts of this clonotype. The genes are TRBV29-1 and TRBJ1-3; D might be TRBD1 (5 bases). The CDR3 extends over 12 amino acids. Germline CDR1 reads SQVTM; CDR2 reads ANQGSEA. The V and J ends lost 2 bases and 7 bases respectively, with 9 bases between them. The CDR3 region is CSVEKGRNTIYF. The DNA of the CDR3 is TGCAGCGTTGAAAAGGGGCGGAACACCATATATTTT.

This clonotype was counted ten times or more. The CDR3 spells CASSLTGFESPLHF. CDR3 nucleotide sequence: TGTGCCAGCAGCTTAACGGGGTTTGAATCACCCCTCCACTTT. The chain is built from TRBV7-2 and TRBJ1-6, with no clear D. This CDR3 contains 14 residues. Germline V gene lookup returns CDR1 SGHTA and CDR2 FQGNSA. Trimming took 2 bases from V and 10 from J, leaving 12 bases between them. Supplemented by reference TRBV7-2 and TRBJ1-6, the full variable domain reads GAGVSQSPSNKVTEKGKDVELRCDPISGHTALYWYRQSLGQGLEFLIYFQGNSAPDKSGLPSDRFSAERTGGSVSTLTIQRTQQEDSAVYLCASSLTGFESPLHFGNGTRLTVT.

This clonotype was picked up many times. The chain is built from TRBV11-2 and TRBJ1-1; perhaps TRBD1 as D (6 bases). Trimming removed 5 bases at V and 4 bases at J, with 14 bases between. The CDR3 is 14 residues long. In germline, CDR1 is SGHAT, CDR2 FQNNGV. The CDR3 protein is CASSVNRVRTEAFF. The CDR3 nucleotides read TGTGCCAGCAGCGTAAACAGGGTACGCACTGAAGCTTTCTTT. Combining the CDR3 with reference TRBV11-2 and TRBJ1-1 gives the whole variable domain EAGVAQSPRYKIIEKRQSVAFWCNPISGHATLYWYQQILGQGPKLLIQFQNNGVVDDSQLPKDRFSAERLKGVDSTLKIQPAKLEDSAVYLCASSVNRVRTEAFFGQGTRLTVV.

By share of the sample, this clonotype is medium-sized. V gene TRBV6-2 or TRBV6-3 combines with J gene TRBJ2-2, with unresolved D. This CDR3 contains 14 residues. CDR1 and CDR2 (germline): MNHEY, SVGEGT. The germline V and J ends were trimmed by 5 bases and 3 bases, with 10 bases remaining between them. CDR3 sequence: CASSRGSDTGELFF. The DNA for the CDR3 is TGTGCCAGCAGTCGAGGCAGCGACACCGGGGAGCTGTTTTTT.

This clonotype has more than one count but fewer than ten. This chain connects TRBV3-1 to TRBJ2-3; D is perhaps TRBD1 or TRBD2 (5 bases each). Trimming left V 0 bases short and J 2 bases short, with 18 bases between. Germline V lookup: CDR1 LGHDT, CDR2 YNNKEL (reference sequence). The CDR3 is made up of 18 amino acids. The CDR3 region is CASSQDRGRKLLTDTQYF. The CDR3 DNA is TGTGCCAGCAGCCAAGATCGGGGACGTAAACTACTCACAGATACGCAGTATTTT.

This clonotype has a count of ten or more. This chain connects TRBV7-2 to TRBJ2-3; D gene uncertain. Germline loops: CDR1 SGHTA, CDR2 FQGNSA. Trimming pared 4 bases from V and 2 bases from J, leaving 13 bases between. This CDR3 spans 15 amino acids. The CDR3 nucleotides are TGTGCCAGCAGCTCTCGGAGTAGTCCCACAGATACGCAGTATTTT. It translates to CASSSRSSPTDTQYF. Full variable domain (rest looked up from reference TRBV7-2 and TRBJ2-3): GAGVSQSPSNKVTEKGKDVELRCDPISGHTALYWYRQSLGQGLEFLIYFQGNSAPDKSGLPSDRFSAERTGGSVSTLTIQRTQQEDSAVYLCASSSRSSPTDTQYFGPGTRLTVL.

This clonotype was observed a handful of times. The chain joins TRBV20-1 to TRBJ1-2; TRBD1 is a possible D gene (6 bases). This CDR3 spans 13 amino acids. CDR1 and CDR2 from the germline V gene are DFQATT and SNEGSKA (reference sequence). V lost 5 bases and J lost 4, with 14 bases in between. CDR3 loop: CSAGQGNGYGYTF. DNA of the CDR3: TGCAGTGCTGGTCAGGGGAATGGCTATGGCTACACCTTC.

The table lists this clonotype with many counts. This rearrangement joins TRBV28 to TRBJ2-6; 7 nucleotides match TRBD2. V trimming: 6 bases; J trimming: 1 base; junction bases outside the gene matches: 3. Germline CDR1 reads MDHEN; CDR2 reads SYDVKM. CDR3 length: 15 residues. CDR3 region: CASSPAGSGANVLTF. DNA of the CDR3: TGTGCCAGCAGCCCAGCGGGATCTGGGGCCAACGTCCTGACTTTC. Full variable domain (missing parts from reference TRBV28 and TRBJ2-6): DVKVTQSSRYLVKRTGEKVFLECVQDMDHENMFWYRQDPGLGLRLIYFSYDVKMKEKGDIPEGYSVSREKKERFSLILESASTNQTSMYLCASSPAGSGANVLTFGAGSRLTVL.

This clonotype was recorded many times. The chain recombines TRBV28 with TRBJ1-5, with a possible D match to TRBD1 (6 bases). V lost 3 bases, J lost 3 bases, and 12 bases lay in between. The CDR3 covers 15 residues. The germline gives CDR1 MDHEN, CDR2 SYDVKM. CDR3 bases: TGTGCCAGCAGTTTTCGGTACAGGGTCAATCAGCCCCAGCATTTT. Protein: CASSFRYRVNQPQHF.

This clonotype was counted many times. The V and J genes are TRBV12-3 or TRBV12-4 and TRBJ2-1, with 9 bases lining up with TRBD2. V dropped 1 base and J dropped 6; count of bases not matched to a gene: 4. The CDR3 runs 15 residues. For the CDR3, the DNA is TGTGCCAGCAGTTTAGAAGCGGGAGGACTCAATGAGCAGTTCTTC. It specifies CASSLEAGGLNEQFF.

This clonotype was observed many times. V is TRBV27 and J is TRBJ2-7, with TRBD2 identical over 15 bases. The V and J ends lost 5 bases and 2 bases, in that order; junction bases with no gene match: 4. Per the germline V gene, CDR1 is MNHEY and CDR2 is SMNVEV (reference sequence). This CDR3 region has 16 residues. The CDR3 reads CASSPRTSGRAYEQYF. CDR3 in DNA: TGTGCCAGCAGTCCCAGGACTAGCGGGAGGGCCTACGAGCAGTACTTC.

The gene calls are TRBV5-4 and TRBJ2-2; D is uncertain. CDR1 is SGHNT, CDR2 YYREEE, per germline (reference sequence). The V end was cut by 4 bases, the J end by 4 bases, with 11 bases between. This CDR3 contains 14 residues. The DNA of the CDR3 is TGTGCCAGCAGCGTAATGCTCGGCACCGGGGAGCTGTTTTTT. Translating it yields CASSVMLGTGELFF.

This clonotype was seen ten or more times. The chain uses TRBV12-3 or TRBV12-4 and TRBJ1-2, with unresolved D. This CDR3 comprises 12 residues. V shed 6 bases and J shed 7 bases, with 12 bases lying between them. CDR3 loop: CASSPDTAGYTF. CDR3 sequence (DNA): TGTGCCAGCAGCCCAGATACGGCTGGCTACACCTTC.

This clonotype has at least ten counts. J is TRBJ1-1 and V is TRBV4-3; no clear D. V gave up 5 bases and J gave up 2 bases, with 15 bases separating them. Germline-derived CDR1 and CDR2 are LGHNA and YSLEER. The CDR3 has 15 amino acids. The CDR3 reads CASSEGGFCNTEAFF. The DNA for the CDR3 is TGCGCCAGCAGCGAAGGTGGATTTTGTAACACTGAAGCTTTCTTT.

At least ten counts were recorded for this clonotype. The rearrangement joins TRBV27 to TRBJ2-3; 9 positions match TRBD1. Germline CDR1 reads MNHEY; CDR2 reads SMNVEV (reference sequence). The trim removed 5 bases at V and 4 bases at J, leaving 13 bases unmatched. This CDR3 contains 17 residues. The CDR3 sequence: CASSRTPDRGHADTQYF. As DNA, the CDR3 is TGTGCCAGCAGTCGGACGCCGGACAGGGGTCACGCAGATACGCAGTATTTT.

CDR3 loop: CSATTGVEQYF. The CDR3 bases are TGCAGTGCTACAACAGGGGTCGAGCAGTACTTC. The rearrangement uses TRBV20-1 and TRBJ2-7, with TRBD1 identical over 7 bases. CDR3 size: 11 residues. Germline V CDR1 and CDR2: DFQATT, SNEGSKA (reference sequence). The junction had 3 bases not matched to a gene; V was cut back by 4 bases and J by 6 bases.

This chain links TRBV27 with TRBJ2-5; 8 bases match TRBD1. The CDR3 is 15 residues long. Losses at the gene ends were 6 bases for V and 3 bases for J; bases not matched to a gene: 9. Germline CDR1 and CDR2: MNHEY and SMNVEV (reference sequence). The CDR3: CASSIEWTGKETQYF. The CDR3 DNA reads TGTGCCAGCAGCATAGAATGGACAGGGAAAGAGACCCAGTACTTC.

This clonotype was seen more than once but under ten times. V usage is TRBV10-3 and J usage is TRBJ1-6; D remains unclear. CDR1 ENHRY and CDR2 SYGVKD come from the germline V gene. Trimming took 4 bases from V and 0 from J, leaving 10 bases between them. This CDR3 is built from 16 residues. The CDR3 loop reads CAISVKESSYNSPLHF. The CDR3 DNA reads TGTGCCATCAGTGTGAAGGAGAGCTCCTATAATTCACCCCTCCACTTT.

This clonotype has a count of ten or more. The gene calls are TRBV7-9 and TRBJ2-5, with D uncertain. This CDR3 comprises 12 residues. Deletions cut 1 base from V and 10 bases from J, with 10 bases between. CDR1 is SEHNR and CDR2 is FQNEAQ in the germline V gene (reference sequence). The DNA for the CDR3 is TGTGCCAGCAGCTTAGTCGGCTTGGACCAGTACTTC. It encodes CASSLVGLDQYF.

Ten or more counts support this clonotype. The rearrangement joins TRBV6-5 to TRBJ1-3; 8 bases align to TRBD1. The CDR3 totals 14 residues. Germline V lookup: CDR1 MNHEY, CDR2 SVGAGI. The J segment lost 3 bases and the V segment lost 6 bases, leaving 4 bases of the junction unmatched. CDR3 nucleotides: TGTGCCAGCAGCGCAGGGGGCTTTGGAAACACCATATATTTT. Its translation: CASSAGGFGNTIYF.

This clonotype appeared many times. The chain links TRBV5-4 to TRBJ1-1; D possibly corresponds to TRBD1 (5 bases). The CDR3 runs to 15 residues. Trimming left V 1 base short and J 3 bases short, with 13 bases between. Germline V lookup: CDR1 SGHNT, CDR2 YYREEE (reference sequence). CDR3 loop: CASSLWSGDYTEAFF. In nucleotides, the CDR3 is TGTGCCAGCAGCTTGTGGTCGGGGGATTACACTGAAGCTTTCTTT.

This rearrangement joins TRBV9 to TRBJ2-5, with D perhaps matching TRBD2 (6 bases). This CDR3 comprises 12 residues. V lost 6 bases, J lost 3 bases, and 9 bases lay in between. Germline CDR1 and CDR2: SGDLS and YYNGEE. DNA of the CDR3: TGTGCCAGCACGGGGGAGGAAGAGACCCAGTACTTC. Its translation is CASTGEEETQYF.